This T cell receptor beta chain was captured in a study of T cells in localized non-small cell lung cancer. Overall study findings and caveats: Peak T cell clonality was found in uninvolved adjacent lung, exceeding tumor.

Concerning this clone itself: Its antigen remains unidentified.

Sequenced by immunoSEQ multiplex PCR; TCRdb stores in-frame clones only, minus some. The sample comprises around 41,000 clones, around 87% of which are singletons, and approximately 6.4% rests with the top ten. Unmatched junction bases numbered 13, after V lost 8 bases and J lost 7 bases. CDR3 length: 15 residues. In germline, CDR1 is KGHSH, CDR2 LQKENI. The chain combines TRBV18 with TRBJ2-1, with 8 bases lining up with TRBD1. Sequences were derived from peripheral blood, sampled before any cancer treatment. This receptor was taken from a woman aged 18 to 50 with stage III lung adenocarcinoma. The CDR3: CASVRGRGQRNEQFF. CDR3 in DNA: TGTGCCAGCGTAAGAGGCAGGGGGCAGAGGAATGAGCAGTTCTTC.